This T cell receptor (beta chain) was identified during a study of T cells in Graves' hyperthyroidism and ophthalmopathy. Across the whole study: At initial diagnosis, before any treatment had begun, peripheral blood was obtained. Whole-study results and caveats: Within blood appeared most thyroid clonotypes that had expanded above 0.001. Ophthalmopathy and stable hyperthyroidism were told apart by a 13 V-J model.

From RNA transcripts, TCR beta CDR3 regions were amplified. First-round RT-PCR targeting the TCR CDR3 was performed with the HTBI primer set. A single record per CDR3 protein comes from TCRdb applying MiXCR to the multiplex PCR reads. The data hold 330,000 or so distinct CDR3 sequences, with roughly a fifth observed a single time. In the case of this clonotype: Antigen unknown.

The length of the CDR3 is 17 residues. The V and J ends lost 0 bases and 6 bases respectively, with 18 bases between them. Germline V gene sequence: CDR1 SGHVS, CDR2 FQNEAQ. Roughly 9.1 ml of fresh peripheral blood supplied the PBMCs. The chain is built from TRBV7-8 and TRBJ2-1; either TRBD1 or TRBD2 may supply D (5 bases each). The sequence was collected from a man aged 50-59 years with Graves' ophthalmopathy. The specimen sequenced was blood. The CDR3 coding sequence is TGTGCCAGCAGCTTAGCGGTGGGGGAACTACATCCCAATGAGCAGTTCTTC. This codes for CASSLAVGELHPNEQFF.